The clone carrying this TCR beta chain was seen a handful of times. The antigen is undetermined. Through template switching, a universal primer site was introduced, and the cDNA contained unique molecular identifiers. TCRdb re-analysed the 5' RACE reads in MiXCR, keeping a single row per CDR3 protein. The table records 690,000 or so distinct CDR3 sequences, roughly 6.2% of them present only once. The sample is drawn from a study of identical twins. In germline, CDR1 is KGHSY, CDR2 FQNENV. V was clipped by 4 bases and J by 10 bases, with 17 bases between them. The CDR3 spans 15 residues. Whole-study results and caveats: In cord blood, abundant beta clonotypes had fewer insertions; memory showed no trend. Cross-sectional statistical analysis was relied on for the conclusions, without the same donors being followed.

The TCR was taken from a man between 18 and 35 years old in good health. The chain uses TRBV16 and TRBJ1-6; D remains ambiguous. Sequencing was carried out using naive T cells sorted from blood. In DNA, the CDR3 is TGTGCCAGCAGCCCTACGACGAGTCTTGGGTCACCCCTCCACTTT. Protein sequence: CASSPTTSLGSPLHF.